This T cell receptor beta chain is drawn from a study of PD-L1 blockade in urothelial cancer. Study background: Males with bladder-origin urothelial cancer made up about 90% of the roughly 29 patients. Chemotherapy regimens numbering 0 to 3 had been given to patients. Blood was evaluated 3 weeks (second dose) and 6 weeks after therapy began. Researchers found blood samples held a median of roughly 140,000 T cells.

The time point denotes: peripheral blood 6 weeks after treatment start. The CDR3 has 17 amino acids. Germline V CDR1 and CDR2: MDHEN, SYDVKM. The trim removed 3 bases at V and 6 bases at J, leaving 10 bases unmatched. Measured with immunoSEQ multiplex PCR; TCRdb has only the in-frame clones, and not every one. Of more than 30,000 clones detected, 80% to 90% appear once; the ten largest clones hold more than 6.5%. V is TRBV28 and J is TRBJ2-7; 14 nucleotides agree with TRBD2. This TCR was sampled from a man older than 75 with urothelial cancer. The material was PBMCs, obtained around atezolizumab (anti-PD-L1) treatment. The CDR3 DNA is TGTGCCAGCAGTTTTGGGACTAGCGGGAGAAGGGCTCGCGAGCAGTACTTC. Encoded protein: CASSFGTSGRRAREQYF.